This TCR beta chain was recovered during a study of T cells in women clearing cervical HPV infection. Overall study context: For cases, blood was sampled a median around 140 days after lesion detection, interquartile range about 90 to 230 days. HLA type could not be excluded as a confounder.

For this clone: Read data end 3 residues before the CDR3 end; the end is taken from the germline J gene.

Profiled with immunoSEQ multiplex PCR; TCRdb holds only in-frame clones, not every one. In total, the table holds 34,000 or so clones. Dot-blot hybridization genotyped cervical HPV amplified with MY09/MY11 PCR. The CDR3 has 17 residues. Germline V CDR1 and CDR2: SGHRS, YFSETQ. V and J are TRBV5-1 and TRBJ2-3, with 7 bases that match TRBD1. Sequencing used blood buffy coat. The receptor's source is a woman aged 18 to 75 with a cervical HPV16 infection that either progressed to CIN3+ or cleared (not recorded which). The sequenced CDR3 bases are TGCGCCAGCAGCTCCCAGATCCAAGGGACAGAAAATCAGCCG. As protein: CASSSQIQGTENQP. The full CDR3 is CASSSQIQGTENQPQYF.